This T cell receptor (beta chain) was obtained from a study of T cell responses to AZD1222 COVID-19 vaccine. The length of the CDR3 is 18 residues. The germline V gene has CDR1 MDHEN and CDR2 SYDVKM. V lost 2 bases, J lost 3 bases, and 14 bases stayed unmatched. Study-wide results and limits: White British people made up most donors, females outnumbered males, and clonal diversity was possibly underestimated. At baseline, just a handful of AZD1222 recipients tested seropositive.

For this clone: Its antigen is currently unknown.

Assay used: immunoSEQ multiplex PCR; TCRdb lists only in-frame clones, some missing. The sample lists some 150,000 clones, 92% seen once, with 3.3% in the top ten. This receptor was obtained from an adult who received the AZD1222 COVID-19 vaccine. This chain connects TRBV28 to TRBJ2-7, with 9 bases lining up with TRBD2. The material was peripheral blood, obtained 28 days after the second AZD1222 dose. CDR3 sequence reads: CASSLNAGGLDLNYEQYF. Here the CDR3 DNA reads TGTGCCAGCAGTTTAAATGCGGGAGGGCTGGACCTTAACTACGAGCAGTACTTC.